Ten or more counts support the clone carrying this TCR beta chain. What it recognizes is unknown. Per the germline V gene, CDR1 is MNHNY and CDR2 is SVGAGI (reference sequence). The CDR3 extends over 15 amino acids. Trimming stripped 8 bases from V and 5 bases from J, with 21 bases between. Exclusion covered patients with other autoimmune diseases or uncontrolled infections (as well as pregnancy or lactation). This sample is part of a study of Graves' ophthalmopathy and Graves' hyperthyroidism. Notes on the study in general: Researchers report that a 13-signature model separated ophthalmopathy from stable hyperthyroidism, posting about 87% sensitivity and roughly 81% specificity.

The study amplified TCR beta CDR3 regions using RNA transcripts. HTBI-primed RT-PCR formed the first round, and a multiplex PCR formed the second. MiXCR was run by TCRdb on the multiplex PCR reads, yielding one entry per CDR3 protein. The data contain around 1,200,000 distinct CDR3 sequences, 35% to 45% of them singletons. The chain links TRBV6-6 to TRBJ2-5; a possible D gene is TRBD1 (6 bases). This sequence was found in an adult man with Graves' hyperthyroidism. The sample comprised peripheral blood or thyroid tissue (not recorded which). The CDR3 DNA is TGTGCCAGCGGACGCGCGGCAGGGGAGAGGGAGACCCAGTACTTC. Protein product: CASGRAAGERETQYF.